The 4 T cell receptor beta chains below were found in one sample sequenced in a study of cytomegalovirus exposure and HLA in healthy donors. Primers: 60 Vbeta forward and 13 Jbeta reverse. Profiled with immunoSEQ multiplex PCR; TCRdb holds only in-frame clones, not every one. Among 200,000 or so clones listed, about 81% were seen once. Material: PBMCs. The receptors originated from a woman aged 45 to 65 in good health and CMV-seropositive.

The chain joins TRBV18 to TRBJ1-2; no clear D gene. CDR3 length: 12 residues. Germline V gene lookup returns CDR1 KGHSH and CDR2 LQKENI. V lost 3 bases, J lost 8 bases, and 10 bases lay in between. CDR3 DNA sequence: TGTGCCAGCTCACCGCCTATTGCGGGCTACACCTTC. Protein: CASSPPIAGYTF. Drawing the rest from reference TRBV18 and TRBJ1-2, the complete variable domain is NAGVMQNPRHLVRRRGQEARLRCSPMKGHSHVYWYRQLPEEGLKFMVYLQKENIIDESGMPKERFSAEFPKEGPSILRIQQVVRGDSAAYFCASSPPIAGYTFGSGTRLTVV.

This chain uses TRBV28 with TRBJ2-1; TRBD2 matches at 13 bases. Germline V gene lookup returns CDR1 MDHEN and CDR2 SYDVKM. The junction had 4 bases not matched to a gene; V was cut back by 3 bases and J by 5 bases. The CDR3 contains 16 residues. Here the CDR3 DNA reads TGTGCCAGCAGTTTCGGCGGACTAGCGGGAGACAATGAGCAGTTCTTC. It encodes CASSFGGLAGDNEQFF.

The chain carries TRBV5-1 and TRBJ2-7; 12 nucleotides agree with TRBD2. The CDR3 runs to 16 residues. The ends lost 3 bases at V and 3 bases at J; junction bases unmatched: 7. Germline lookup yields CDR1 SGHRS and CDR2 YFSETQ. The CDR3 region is CASSSLSLAGGYEQYF. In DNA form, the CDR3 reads TGCGCCAGCAGCTCCCTCTCACTAGCGGGAGGCTACGAGCAGTACTTC.

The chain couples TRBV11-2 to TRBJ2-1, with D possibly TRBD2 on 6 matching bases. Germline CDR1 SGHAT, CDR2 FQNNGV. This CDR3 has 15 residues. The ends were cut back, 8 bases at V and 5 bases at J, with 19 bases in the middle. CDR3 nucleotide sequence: TGTGCCAGCCGAAGGCGGGGACTTCCCGACAATGAGCAGTTCTTC. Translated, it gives CASRRRGLPDNEQFF.